This passage covers 24 T cell receptor beta chains from one sample sequenced in a study of OX40 agonist ivuxolimab in advanced cancers. The method was immunoSEQ multiplex PCR; TCRdb's version includes in-frame clones alone and lacks a portion of them. The repertoire has about 79,000 clones, approximately 90% of them found once; the top ten carry around 0.5%. Material: CD4+ or CD8+ T cells sorted from blood, obtained in a trial of the OX40 agonist ivuxolimab. These receptors were collected from an adult with an advanced solid tumor such as melanoma, head and neck, liver or kidney cancer.

The genes are TRBV5-4 and TRBJ1-6; the D is unclear. Germline CDR1 SGHNT, CDR2 YYREEE (reference sequence). The V end was cut by 1 base, the J end by 5 bases, with 7 bases between. The CDR3 runs 14 residues. CDR3 sequence (DNA): TGTGCCAGCAGCTTGCCGCAGAATAATTCACCCCTCCACTTT. This sequence encodes CASSLPQNNSPLHF. The full variable domain, completed using reference TRBV5-4 and TRBJ1-6, is ETGVTQSPTHLIKTRGQQVTLRCSSQSGHNTVSWYQQALGQGPQFIFQYYREEENGRGNFPPRFSGLQFPNYSSELNVNALELDDSALYLCASSLPQNNSPLHFGNGTRLTVT.

The V call is TRBV6-6, the J call TRBJ1-3; D gene unclear. In germline, CDR1 is MNHNY, CDR2 SVGAGI (reference sequence). The CDR3 contains 14 residues. Trimming removed 7 bases from V and 3 bases from J, with 13 bases in between. CDR3 in amino acids: CASTPVGDGNTIYF. CDR3 nucleotide sequence: TGTGCCAGCACCCCAGTCGGTGATGGAAACACCATATATTTT.

The chain is built from TRBV6-5 and TRBJ2-2, with TRBD1 matching over 8 bases. CDR1 and CDR2 from the germline V gene are MNHEY and SVGAGI. Losses at the gene ends were 5 bases for V and 4 bases for J; bases not matched to a gene: 6. This CDR3 is built from 15 residues. This CDR3 is CASSRQGLVTGELFF. For the CDR3, the DNA is TGTGCCAGCAGTCGACAGGGGCTGGTCACCGGGGAGCTGTTTTTT.

The rearrangement uses TRBV7-3 and TRBJ2-2, with a possible D match to TRBD2 (5 bases). This CDR3 comprises 14 residues. The germline CDR1 and CDR2 sequences are SGHTA and FQGTGA. V lost 1 base and J lost 6, with 9 bases in between. The CDR3 region is CASSLNGVAGELFF. The CDR3 DNA reads TGTGCCAGCAGCTTAAACGGGGTGGCCGGGGAGCTGTTTTTT.

The chain employs TRBV19 and TRBJ1-4, with D possibly TRBD1 on 5 matching bases. Trimming stripped 1 base from V and 7 bases from J, with 13 bases between. The germline V gene has CDR1 LNHDA and CDR2 SQIVND (reference sequence). The length of the CDR3 is 15 residues. In nucleotides, the CDR3 is TGTGCCAGTAGTATAGGGGGGACCGACACTGAAAAACTGTTTTTT. Translating it yields CASSIGGTDTEKLFF.

This clone was counted a single time. This chain uses TRBV5-1 with TRBJ2-5; D is ambiguous. The germline CDR1 and CDR2 sequences are SGHRS and YFSETQ. This CDR3 spans 13 amino acids. The germline V and J ends were trimmed by 4 bases and 5 bases, with 12 bases remaining between them. The CDR3 loop reads CASSLVGVETQYF. The DNA for the CDR3 is TGCGCCAGCAGCCTCGTTGGCGTGGAGACCCAGTACTTC.

The chain combines TRBV19 with TRBJ2-7; TRBD1 matches 9 bases. The germline CDR1 and CDR2 sequences are LNHDA and SQIVND (reference sequence). The CDR3 has 17 residues. V was clipped by 4 bases and J by 2 bases; unmatched bases: 12. The CDR3 coding sequence is TGTGCCAGTAGTACGCTGGGGGAGGACAGGGGCACCTACGAGCAGTACTTC. Protein sequence: CASSTLGEDRGTYEQYF.

This rearrangement joins TRBV4-2 to TRBJ2-6, with D uncertain. V dropped 4 bases and J dropped 2 bases, with 6 bases sitting between them. Germline V gene lookup returns CDR1 LGHNA and CDR2 YNFKEQ. This CDR3 is 14 amino acids long. The CDR3 spells CASSPGPGANVLTF. The DNA for the CDR3 is TGTGCCAGCAGCCCCGGACCTGGGGCCAACGTCCTGACTTTC.

The chain recombines TRBV6-1 with TRBJ1-1; no definite D call. CDR3 length equals 14 residues. The V end was cut by 7 bases, the J end by 1 base, with 13 bases between. CDR1 and CDR2 (germline): MNHNS, SASEGT. The CDR3 loop is CASILRPENTEAFF. The CDR3 bases are TGTGCCAGCATTCTAAGACCTGAGAACACTGAAGCTTTCTTT.

This clone was observed once. This chain joins TRBV7-2 and TRBJ2-3, with 15 positions matching TRBD2. Germline V lookup: CDR1 SGHTA, CDR2 FQGNSA. J gave up 5 bases and V 5 bases, and 8 bases lay outside the gene matches. The length of the CDR3 is 17 residues. The CDR3: CASSQRTSGRAIDTQYF. As DNA, the CDR3 is TGTGCCAGCAGCCAACGGACTAGCGGGAGGGCCATAGATACGCAGTATTTT.

In this sample, this clone turned up once. The V gene is TRBV11-2, the J gene TRBJ1-3; D gene ambiguous. Germline V gene sequence: CDR1 SGHAT, CDR2 FQNNGV. CDR3 size: 14 residues. With 4 bases removed from V and 0 bases from J, the gap between germline ends came to 7 bases. The CDR3 sequence is CASSWQISGNTIYF. CDR3 nucleotide sequence: TGTGCCAGCAGCTGGCAGATCTCTGGAAACACCATATATTTT.

J is TRBJ2-3 and V is TRBV6-5; 9 bases match TRBD2. Looked up from germline, CDR1 is MNHEY and CDR2 is SVGAGI. V lost 2 bases, J lost 1 base, and 1 base stayed unmatched. The CDR3 length is 15 residues. CDR3 in amino acids: CASSYAGGRTDTQYF. The CDR3 DNA follows: TGTGCCAGCAGTTACGCGGGAGGGCGCACAGATACGCAGTATTTT.

This clone showed up just once. The chain is built from TRBV5-5 and TRBJ2-7; 7 bases align to TRBD1. V lost 4 bases, J lost 3 bases, and 7 bases stayed unmatched. The CDR3 is made up of 14 amino acids. The germline CDR1 and CDR2 sequences are SGHKS and YYEKEE (reference sequence). In nucleotides, the CDR3 is TGTGCCAGCAGCCGGACAGGATTCTTCTACGAGCAGTACTTC. Amino acids: CASSRTGFFYEQYF.

V gene TRBV11-3 combines with J gene TRBJ1-1; D unclear. Germline lookup yields CDR1 SGHNT and CDR2 YENEEA. This CDR3 has 14 amino acids. V was trimmed by 1 base and J by 9 bases, leaving 15 bases between them. Here the CDR3 reads CASSLAIQGRQAFF. Written as DNA, the CDR3 is TGTGCCAGCAGCTTAGCGATCCAAGGCCGGCAAGCTTTCTTT.

The chain recombines TRBV11-2 with TRBJ2-3; tentatively, D is TRBD2 (6 bases). Germline V gives CDR1 SGHAT, CDR2 FQNNGV. V lost 4 bases, J lost 2 bases, and 13 bases lay in between. CDR3 length: 15 amino acids. Here the CDR3 reads CASSSARGDTDTQYF. Written as DNA, the CDR3 is TGTGCCAGCAGCTCTGCGCGGGGAGACACAGATACGCAGTATTTT.

The gene calls are TRBV30 and TRBJ1-6; TRBD1 might be the D (5 bases). This CDR3 has 14 amino acids. V lost 1 base and J lost 10, with 14 bases in between. Germline V gene data show CDR1 as GTSNPN and CDR2 as SVGIG (reference sequence). The CDR3 DNA reads as TGTGCCTGGAGTGAGTACAGGCAGGACTCACCCCTCCACTTT. Translated: CAWSEYRQDSPLHF.

This clone was seen a single time. The CDR3 DNA is TGTGCCAGCAGCTCTAGCGGGACCGATTATCGCGAGCAGTACTTC. Amino acids: CASSSSGTDYREQYF. This chain connects TRBV27 to TRBJ2-7, with 9 bases that match TRBD2. The CDR3 runs to 15 residues. Germline loops: CDR1 MNHEY, CDR2 SMNVEV (reference sequence). The V gene end was trimmed by 6 bases and the J gene end by 6 bases; junction bases not matched to a gene: 12.

The chain links TRBV27 to TRBJ2-7, with TRBD1 as a possible D gene (5 bases). This CDR3 region has 13 residues. Deletions cut 6 bases from V and 7 bases from J, with 16 bases between. The germline V gene encodes CDR1 MNHEY and CDR2 SMNVEV (reference sequence). The CDR3 here is CASRGTGRGEQYF. The CDR3, as DNA: TGTGCCAGCAGGGGAACAGGACGTGGGGAGCAGTACTTC.

As DNA, the CDR3 is TGCGCCAGCAGTCAATTTGGACAGGCGCAGAGGAATGAAAAACTGTTTTTT. Amino acid sequence: CASSQFGQAQRNEKLFF. This sequence joins TRBV23-1 and TRBJ1-4; 7 bases agree with TRBD1. TRBV23-1 is an ORF; its function is uncertain. This CDR3 contains 17 residues. V lost 1 base, J lost 5 bases, and 10 bases stayed unmatched.

The rearrangement links TRBV11-3 to TRBJ2-2, with D possibly TRBD1 on 6 matching bases. V lost 2 bases and J 2 bases, leaving 15 bases between the germline ends. In germline, CDR1 is SGHNT, CDR2 YENEEA. The CDR3 consists of 17 residues. CDR3 loop: CASSLTWQGQNTGELFF. CDR3 in DNA: TGTGCCAGCAGCTTAACTTGGCAGGGGCAAAACACCGGGGAGCTGTTTTTT.

The chain combines TRBV30 with TRBJ2-2; D remains unclear. The V gene's germline CDR1 is GTSNPN and CDR2 SVGIG (reference sequence). CDR3 length equals 12 residues. V was cut by 2 bases and J by 0 bases, with 1 base left in between. The CDR3: CAWSSNTGELFF. CDR3 in DNA: TGTGCCTGGAGTTCGAACACCGGGGAGCTGTTTTTT.

The rearrangement links TRBV19 to TRBJ2-7, with D tentatively TRBD1 or TRBD2 (6 bases each). With 5 bases removed from V and 4 bases from J, the gap between germline ends came to 15 bases. The CDR3 runs to 14 residues. Germline V CDR1 and CDR2: LNHDA, SQIVND (reference sequence). CDR3 coding DNA: TGTGCCAGTAGTTCCGGAGGGGGAGTGTACGAGCAGTACTTC. Protein sequence: CASSSGGGVYEQYF.

The V gene is TRBV7-2, the J gene TRBJ1-2; 9 positions agree with TRBD1. This CDR3 has 16 amino acids. In germline, CDR1 is SGHTA, CDR2 FQGNSA. The junction had 7 bases not matched to a gene; V was cut back by 1 base and J by 4 bases. The CDR3 spells CASSLVGTGNLYGYTF. The DNA of the CDR3 is TGTGCCAGCAGCTTAGTTGGGACAGGGAATCTCTATGGCTACACCTTC.

V gene TRBV7-6 combines with J gene TRBJ2-5, with 7 bases aligning to TRBD1. The CDR3 consists of 15 residues. Germline-derived CDR1 and CDR2 are SGHVS and FNYEAQ. Trimming removed 4 bases from V and 3 bases from J; junction bases left unmatched: 8. The DNA for the CDR3 is TGTGCCAGCAGCTCCTTACCGACAGGGAAAGAGACCCAGTACTTC. The encoded protein is CASSSLPTGKETQYF.